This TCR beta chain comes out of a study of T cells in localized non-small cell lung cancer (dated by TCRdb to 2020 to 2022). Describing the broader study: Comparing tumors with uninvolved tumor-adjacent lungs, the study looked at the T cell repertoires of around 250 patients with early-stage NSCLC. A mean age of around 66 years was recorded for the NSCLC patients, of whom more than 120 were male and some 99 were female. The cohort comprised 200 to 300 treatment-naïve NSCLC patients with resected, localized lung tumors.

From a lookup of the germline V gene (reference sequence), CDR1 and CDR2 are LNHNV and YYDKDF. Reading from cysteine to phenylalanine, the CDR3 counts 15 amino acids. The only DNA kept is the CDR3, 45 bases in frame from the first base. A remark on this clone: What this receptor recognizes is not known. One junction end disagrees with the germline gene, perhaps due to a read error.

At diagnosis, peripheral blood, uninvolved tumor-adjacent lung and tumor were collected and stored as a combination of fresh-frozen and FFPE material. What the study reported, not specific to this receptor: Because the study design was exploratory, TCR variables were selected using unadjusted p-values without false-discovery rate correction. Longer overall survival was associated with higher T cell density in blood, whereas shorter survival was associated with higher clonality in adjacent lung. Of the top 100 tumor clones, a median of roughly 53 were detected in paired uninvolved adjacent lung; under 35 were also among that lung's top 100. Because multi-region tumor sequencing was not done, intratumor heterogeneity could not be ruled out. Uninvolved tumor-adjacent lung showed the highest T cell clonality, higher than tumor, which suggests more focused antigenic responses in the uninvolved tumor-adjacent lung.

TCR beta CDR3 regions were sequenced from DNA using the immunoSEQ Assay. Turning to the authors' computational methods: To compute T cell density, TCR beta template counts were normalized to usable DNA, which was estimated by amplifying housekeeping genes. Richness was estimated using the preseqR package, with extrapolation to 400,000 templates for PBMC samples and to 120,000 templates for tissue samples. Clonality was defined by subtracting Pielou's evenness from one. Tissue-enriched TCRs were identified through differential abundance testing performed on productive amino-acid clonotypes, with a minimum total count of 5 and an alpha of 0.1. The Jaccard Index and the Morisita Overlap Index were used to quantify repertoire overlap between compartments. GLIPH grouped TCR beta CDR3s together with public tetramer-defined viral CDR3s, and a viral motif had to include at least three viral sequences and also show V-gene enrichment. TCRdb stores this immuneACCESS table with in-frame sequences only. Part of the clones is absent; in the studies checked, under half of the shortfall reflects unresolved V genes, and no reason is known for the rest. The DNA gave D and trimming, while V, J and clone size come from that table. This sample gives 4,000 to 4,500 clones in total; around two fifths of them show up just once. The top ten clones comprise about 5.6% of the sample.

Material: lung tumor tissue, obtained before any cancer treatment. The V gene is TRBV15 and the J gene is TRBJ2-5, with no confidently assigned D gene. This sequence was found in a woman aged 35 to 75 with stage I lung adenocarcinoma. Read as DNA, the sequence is TGTGCCACCAGTAGAGATAAAATGATCGGGGAGACCCAGTACTTC. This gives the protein CATSRDKMIGETQYF.